These T cell receptor beta chains were read from a single sample in a study of blood T cell repertoires in COVID-19. The data were produced by immunoSEQ multiplex PCR, yet TCRdb's version contains in-frame clones alone and is incomplete. Altogether around 160,000 clones are present, 75% to 85% being singletons, with the ten largest covering approximately 3.6%. What was sequenced was PBMCs or T cells enriched from blood (not recorded which). These TCRs come from a woman aged 60-70 years who had recovered from COVID-19. Both conserved end residues are part of each CDR3. Each record gives: D gene, V gene, clone size, J gene, CDR3 protein, CDR3 DNA. The D gene is left open where the match is weak. The size entry is marked missing in some rows and otherwise reads once, few, many or a size class.

d_gene: .; v_gene: TRBV3-1/TRBV3-2; abundance: .; j_gene: TRBJ2-5; CDR3aa: CASSQGVGGLQETQYF; CDR3nt: TGTGCCAGCAGCCAAGGGGTCGGGGGACTTCAAGAGACCCAGTACTTC
d_gene: .; v_gene: TRBV7-8; abundance: .; j_gene: TRBJ1-1; CDR3aa: CASSATGMNTEAFF; CDR3nt: TGTGCCAGCAGCGCCACAGGAATGAACACTGAAGCTTTCTTT
d_gene: .; v_gene: TRBV4-2; abundance: .; j_gene: TRBJ2-3; CDR3aa: CASSQGQASTDTQYF; CDR3nt: TGTGCCAGCAGCCAGGGACAAGCTAGCACAGATACGCAGTATTTT
d_gene: .; v_gene: TRBV2; abundance: .; j_gene: TRBJ2-7; CDR3aa: CASGRFGGANEQYF; CDR3nt: TGTGCCAGCGGCCGCTTTGGGGGGGCGAACGAGCAGTACTTC
d_gene: .; v_gene: TRBV3-1/TRBV3-2; abundance: .; j_gene: TRBJ1-5; CDR3aa: CASSQDLEDQPQHF; CDR3nt: TGTGCCAGCAGCCAAGATCTTGAGGATCAGCCCCAGCATTTT
d_gene: .; v_gene: TRBV3-1/TRBV3-2; abundance: .; j_gene: TRBJ2-1; CDR3aa: CASTQSMIAGEQFF; CDR3nt: TGTGCCAGCACCCAAAGTATGATCGCGGGTGAGCAGTTCTTC
d_gene: .; v_gene: TRBV7-9; abundance: .; j_gene: TRBJ2-1; CDR3aa: CASSFPAGGYNEQFF; CDR3nt: TGTGCCAGCAGCTTTCCGGCAGGGGGGTACAATGAGCAGTTCTTC
d_gene: .; v_gene: TRBV4-1; abundance: .; j_gene: TRBJ1-3; CDR3aa: CASSQAHGGARGNTIYF; CDR3nt: TGCGCCAGCAGCCAAGCCCACGGGGGGGCAAGGGGAAACACCATATATTTT
d_gene: TRBD1; v_gene: TRBV2; abundance: .; j_gene: TRBJ1-5; CDR3aa: CASSEHRGRFQPQHF; CDR3nt: TGTGCCAGCAGTGAACACAGGGGGCGATTTCAGCCCCAGCATTTT
d_gene: TRBD1; v_gene: TRBV19; abundance: few; j_gene: TRBJ2-2; CDR3aa: CASSGRTGGNTGELFF; CDR3nt: TGTGCCAGTAGTGGAAGGACAGGGGGGAACACCGGGGAGCTGTTTTTT
d_gene: .; v_gene: TRBV13; abundance: .; j_gene: TRBJ2-7; CDR3aa: CASSLGSEQYF; CDR3nt: TGTGCCAGCAGCTTGGGCAGTGAGCAGTACTTC